This T cell receptor (beta chain) was identified during a study of T cell responses to AZD1222 COVID-19 vaccine. Findings and limits, study-wide: Every sample of the repertoires postdated the peak T cell response. Baseline serostatus was positive in only a handful of AZD1222 recipients. Most donors were white British and more were female, and clonal diversity was possibly underestimated.

Only in-frame clones appear in the TCRdb table, and some are missing; sequencing was by immunoSEQ multiplex PCR. The sample carries 18,000 or so clones, 85% to 90% recorded once. Turning to this clone: Its specificity is not known.

Combined were second doses at about 4 or about 12 weeks. The germline V gene encodes CDR1 KGHSH and CDR2 LQKENI. V trimming: 3 bases; J trimming: 5 bases; junction bases outside the gene matches: 4. The CDR3 is 15 amino acids. This rearrangement joins TRBV18 to TRBJ2-1, with TRBD2 identical over 10 bases. This receptor was taken from an adult who received the AZD1222 COVID-19 vaccine. The input for sequencing was peripheral blood, taken 28 days after the second AZD1222 dose. The CDR3 DNA reads TGTGCCAGCTCACCTCTAGCGGGAGAGAACAATGAGCAGTTCTTC. Translated: CASSPLAGENNEQFF.